This T cell receptor beta chain was captured by sequencing in a study of T cell responses to AZD1222 COVID-19 vaccine. The data were produced by immunoSEQ multiplex PCR, yet TCRdb's version contains in-frame clones alone and is incomplete. The sample includes about 110,000 clones, roughly 88% of them seen just once. Sequenced here: peripheral blood, sampled on day 0 of AZD1222 vaccination. This sequence originates from an adult in good health.

The CDR3 protein is CASSWDRGGRINEQFF. The CDR3 DNA reads as TGTGCCAGCAGCTGGGACCGGGGGGGCCGCATTAATGAGCAGTTCTTC. The rearrangement uses TRBV28 and TRBJ2-1; 8 bases fit TRBD2. The CDR3 covers 16 residues. Germline V gene sequence: CDR1 MDHEN, CDR2 SYDVKM. V shed 6 bases and J 7 bases; nucleotides not matched to a gene: 14.